This entry lists 22 T cell receptor beta chains sequenced from one sample in a study of cytomegalovirus exposure and HLA in healthy donors. PCR employed 60 Vbeta and 13 Jbeta primers. The repertoire was sequenced with immunoSEQ multiplex PCR; TCRdb's copy has only in-frame clones and lacks some. Of more than 100,000 clones in the sample, about 77% were seen once. The sequencing sample was made of PBMCs. The receptors stem from a woman in her forties in good health and CMV-seronegative.

The chain links TRBV4-3 to TRBJ1-3; 8 nucleotides agree with TRBD1. The V gene's germline CDR1 is LGHNA and CDR2 YSLEER. The CDR3 is 13 residues long. Trimming took 8 bases from V and 4 from J; bases not matched to a gene: 4. The CDR3 spells CASRGQGGNTIYF. CDR3 sequence (DNA): TGCGCCAGCCGCGGACAGGGAGGAAACACCATATATTTT.

The chain links TRBV7-3 to TRBJ1-1, with D maybe TRBD1 (5 bases). The germline gives CDR1 SGHTA, CDR2 FQGTGA. The length of the CDR3 is 13 residues. V was pared by 7 bases and J by 0 bases, with 9 bases between. DNA for the CDR3: TGTGCCAGCAAGGAAGGGGTGAACACTGAAGCTTTCTTT. This translates into CASKEGVNTEAFF.

The chain couples TRBV28 to TRBJ1-5; TRBD1 is a possible D gene (6 bases). The CDR3 runs to 17 residues. The V gene lost 2 bases and the J gene lost 3 bases, with 17 bases spanning the gap. Germline loops: CDR1 MDHEN, CDR2 SYDVKM. In nucleotides, the CDR3 is TGTGCCAGCAGTTTACCCAGGGGAAAGGGGTTCAATCAGCCCCAGCATTTT. Amino acid sequence: CASSLPRGKGFNQPQHF.

The chain employs TRBV6-5 and TRBJ1-2, with TRBD1 matching over 9 bases. The length of the CDR3 is 13 residues. Losses at the gene ends were 6 bases for V and 6 bases for J; bases not matched to a gene: 5. Germline V CDR1 and CDR2: MNHEY, SVGAGI. CDR3 region: CASRIDRGDGYTF. The CDR3 DNA sequence: TGTGCCAGCAGAATAGACAGGGGGGATGGCTACACCTTC.

This clone was counted a single time. This chain uses TRBV29-1 with TRBJ1-2, with 9 nucleotides matching TRBD1. The V gene end was trimmed by 7 bases and the J gene end by 3 bases; junction bases not matched to a gene: 3. CDR1 is SQVTM and CDR2 is ANQGSEA in the germline V gene. This CDR3 spans 12 amino acids. In nucleotides, the CDR3 is TGCAGCGGACGGACAGGGGACTATGGCTACACCTTC. Protein product: CSGRTGDYGYTF.

This clone has only a few counts. Other nucleotide sequences in the sample specify the same CDR3. The J gene is TRBJ2-1, the V gene TRBV11-3, with D possibly matching TRBD1 (6 bases). Germline V lookup: CDR1 SGHNT, CDR2 YENEEA. The V gene lost 5 bases and the J gene lost 4 bases, with 9 bases spanning the gap. CDR3 length: 13 residues. The CDR3 DNA is TGTGCCAGCAGCCCAAGGGGGTACAATGAGCAGTTCTTC. The encoded protein is CASSPRGYNEQFF.

The CDR3 region has the DNA TGTGCCATCACTCAGACTAGCGGGGGAGATACGCAGTATTTT. Protein product: CAITQTSGGDTQYF. The chain employs TRBV10-3 and TRBJ2-3; 12 bases line up with TRBD2. The germline gives CDR1 ENHRY, CDR2 SYGVKD. The CDR3 length is 14 residues. V was pared by 7 bases and J by 5 bases, with 4 bases of the junction left unmatched.

This clone was observed a single time. The chain has TRBV9 and TRBJ2-1; TRBD2 matches at 8 bases. The CDR3 is 14 amino acids. CDR1 and CDR2 (germline): SGDLS, YYNGEE. Trimming removed 3 bases from V and 7 bases from J; junction bases left unmatched: 6. The CDR3 DNA is TGTGCCAGCAGCGAGGGACTAGTGAGTAATGAGCAGTTCTTC. The encoded protein is CASSEGLVSNEQFF.

V and J are TRBV7-2 and TRBJ1-1, with 7 nucleotides matching TRBD1. J gave up 2 bases and V 5 bases, and 8 bases lay outside the gene matches. In germline, CDR1 is SGHTA, CDR2 FQGNSA. This CDR3 spans 15 amino acids. CDR3 sequence (DNA): TGTGCCAGCAGCCCACCGGGACAGATAAACACTGAAGCTTTCTTT. Translation: CASSPPGQINTEAFF.

The V and J genes are TRBV7-3 and TRBJ2-2, with a weak D call TRBD2 (6 bases). Germline-derived CDR1 and CDR2 are SGHTA and FQGTGA. V lost 5 bases, J lost 7 bases, and 17 bases lay in between. The CDR3 extends over 15 amino acids. The CDR3 loop reads CASSPTGTLNGELFF. The CDR3 DNA reads as TGTGCCAGCAGCCCGACTGGGACTCTGAACGGGGAGCTGTTTTTT. Full variable domain (outside the CDR3, taken from reference TRBV7-3 and TRBJ2-2): GAGVSQTPSNKVTEKGKYVELRCDPISGHTALYWYRQSLGQGPEFLIYFQGTGAADDSGLPNDRFFAVRPEGSVSTLKIQRTERGDSAVYLCASSPTGTLNGELFFGEGSRLTVL.

V is TRBV5-8 and J is TRBJ1-4; D gene unclear. Between the trimmed V and J ends, which lost 4 bases and 6 bases, there was a span of 16 bases. This CDR3 has 15 residues. Germline CDR1 and CDR2: SGHTS and YDEGEE. CDR3 region: CASSPGERGYEKLFF. The CDR3 DNA reads as TGTGCCAGCAGCCCGGGAGAGCGCGGGTATGAAAAACTGTTTTTT. Full variable domain (missing parts from reference TRBV5-8 and TRBJ1-4): EAGVTQSPTHLIKTRGQQATLRCSPISGHTSVYWYQQALGLGLQFLLWYDEGEERNRGNFPPRFSGRQFPNYSSELNVNALELEDSALYLCASSPGERGYEKLFFGSGTQLSVL.

J is TRBJ1-1 and V is TRBV4-1; D is unclear. The CDR3 is 16 residues long. CDR1 is MGHRA, CDR2 YSYEKL, per germline. Between the trimmed V and J ends, which lost 0 bases and 2 bases, there was a span of 13 bases. CDR3 sequence: CASSQDPHRVNTEAFF. The CDR3 nucleotides are TGCGCCAGCAGCCAAGATCCCCACAGAGTAAACACTGAAGCTTTCTTT.

This chain uses TRBV27 with TRBJ1-1; D may be TRBD1 (6 bases). This CDR3 comprises 16 residues. The germline V gene encodes CDR1 MNHEY and CDR2 SMNVEV (reference sequence). Between the trimmed V and J ends, which lost 4 bases and 1 base, there was a span of 16 bases. The CDR3 region is CASSSRGVGQNTEAFF. As DNA, the CDR3 is TGTGCCAGCAGTTCCAGGGGAGTGGGACAGAACACTGAAGCTTTCTTT.

The gene calls are TRBV12-5 and TRBJ1-2; D is possibly TRBD1 (6 bases). The CDR3 covers 12 residues. V gave up 6 bases and J gave up 3 bases, with 8 bases separating them. CDR1 is LGHNT and CDR2 is FRNRAP in the germline V gene. The CDR3 reads CASGDSYYGYTF. The DNA of the CDR3 is TGTGCTAGTGGGGACAGCTACTATGGCTACACCTTC.

The rearrangement links TRBV6-6 to TRBJ1-5; D may be TRBD1 (6 bases). Germline loops: CDR1 MNHNY, CDR2 SVGAGI (reference sequence). The CDR3 length is 14 residues. V was trimmed by 5 bases and J by 5 bases, leaving 13 bases between them. CDR3 nucleotide sequence: TGTGCCAGCAGTGGACAGACGGTATATCAGCCCCAGCATTTT. The encoded protein is CASSGQTVYQPQHF.

The chain uses TRBV19 and TRBJ1-6; 7 bases line up with TRBD1. Per the germline V gene, CDR1 is LNHDA and CDR2 is SQIVND (reference sequence). The V segment lost 3 bases and the J segment 7 bases; nucleotides outside the gene matches: 12. The CDR3 sequence is 17 residues long. Here the CDR3 DNA reads TGTGCCAGTAGTATTGGAACAGGGGCCCTTGGGAATTCACCCCTCCACTTT. Encoded protein: CASSIGTGALGNSPLHF.

This chain uses TRBV6-5 with TRBJ2-3, with D perhaps TRBD1 (5 bases). Germline CDR1 is MNHEY and CDR2 is SVGAGI. This CDR3 comprises 14 residues. V lost 5 bases to trimming and J lost 1 base, with 10 bases between them. CDR3 coding DNA: TGTGCCAGCAGTGGCAGGGTAGGCACAGATACGCAGTATTTT. Translated, it gives CASSGRVGTDTQYF.

This rearrangement joins TRBV10-2 to TRBJ2-5, with 11 bases that match TRBD2. The J call may be in error: the DNA end matches TRBJ2-7 better. Germline-derived CDR1 and CDR2 are WSHSY and SAAADI. The CDR3 totals 15 residues. DNA for the CDR3: TGCGCCAGCAGTGAGTCGAGGGGACTAGCGGACGAGCAGTACTTC. Protein product: CASSESRGLADEQYF.

The rearrangement uses TRBV4-1 and TRBJ2-3; possibly TRBD2 for D (5 bases). Trimming took off 2 bases at V and 4 bases at J, with 10 bases between the two ends. Germline V gene data show CDR1 as MGHRA and CDR2 as YSYEKL. This CDR3 is 14 amino acids long. CDR3 loop: CASSQLLASDTQYF. CDR3 DNA sequence: TGCGCCAGCAGCCAACTGCTAGCATCAGATACGCAGTATTTT.

The rearrangement joins TRBV5-1 to TRBJ2-7, with a tentative D call TRBD1 (6 bases). This CDR3 spans 14 amino acids. Germline V lookup: CDR1 SGHRS, CDR2 YFSETQ. The germline V and J ends were trimmed by 4 bases and 6 bases, with 17 bases remaining between them. The DNA for the CDR3 is TGCGCCAGCAGCCCTTCAGGGGCCGACGGCGAGCAGTACTTC. Its translation: CASSPSGADGEQYF. Full variable domain (missing parts from reference TRBV5-1 and TRBJ2-7): KAGVTQTPRYLIKTRGQQVTLSCSPISGHRSVSWYQQTPGQGLQFLFEYFSETQRNKGNFPGRFSGRQFSNSRSEMNVSTLELGDSALYLCASSPSGADGEQYFGPGTRLTVT.

This clone has a handful of counts. V and J are TRBV5-6 and TRBJ1-2, with TRBD1 matching 7 bases. The CDR3 loop spans 13 amino acids. V was pared by 2 bases and J by 5 bases, with 3 bases of the junction left unmatched. Germline loops: CDR1 SGHDT, CDR2 YYEEEE. The CDR3 region is CASSFEQGYGYTF. CDR3 nucleotide sequence: TGTGCCAGCAGCTTCGAACAGGGGTATGGCTACACCTTC.

The chain joins TRBV5-1 to TRBJ2-5, with 11 bases fitting TRBD2. The germline V gene encodes CDR1 SGHRS and CDR2 YFSETQ. The CDR3 spans 16 residues. V was clipped by 4 bases and J by 1 base; unmatched bases: 6. The CDR3 region is CASSPLAGGTQETQYF. The CDR3 DNA follows: TGCGCCAGCAGCCCCTTAGCGGGAGGGACCCAAGAGACCCAGTACTTC. Full variable domain (outside the CDR3, taken from reference TRBV5-1 and TRBJ2-5): KAGVTQTPRYLIKTRGQQVTLSCSPISGHRSVSWYQQTPGQGLQFLFEYFSETQRNKGNFPGRFSGRQFSNSRSEMNVSTLELGDSALYLCASSPLAGGTQETQYFGPGTRLLVL.